This T cell receptor beta chain was sequenced in a study of shared clonotypes between healthy human individuals. This CDR3 region has 15 residues. The V gene lost 7 bases and the J gene lost 3 bases, with 18 bases spanning the gap. CDR1 is PRHDT, CDR2 FYEKMQ, per germline (reference sequence). Method: immunoSEQ multiplex PCR; TCRdb's copy keeps in-frame clones and lacks some. The data show some 2,100,000 clones, about 93% seen once. The naive CD8 subset, CD45RO-negative cells positively selected for CCR7, excluded terminally differentiated effector memory CD45RA+ cells. Each donor was a Caucasian adult residing in Nashville, Tennessee. In regard to this clone: Its target is not known.

Study-wide results and limits: The study found roughly 5% of naive CD4 clonotypes shared across several donors.

This sequence was found in a man between 18 and 35 years old in good health. Some clones in this sample may be carry-over from other donors' samples. Sequencing was performed on naive CD8+ T cells from PBMCs. The chain joins TRBV13 to TRBJ1-1; TRBD1 might be the D (6 bases). CDR3 nucleotides: TGTGCCAGCACCCCGGGAAAGGGACACTACACTGAAGCTTTCTTT. Translated, it gives CASTPGKGHYTEAFF.